This entry lists 27 T cell receptor beta chains sequenced from one sample in a study of blood T cells in healthy people across ages. Alongside a J-beta primer mix, a sample-barcoded 5' primer served in a second PCR lasting about 6 to 11 cycles. TCRdb ran MiXCR on the 5' RACE reads and lists one entry per CDR3 protein. Here the sample spans about 800,000 distinct CDR3 sequences, 20% to 30% being singletons. These sequences were also reported in another study, on T cells of mothers and their children.

The sequencing sample was made of blood. Every receptor here comes from a boy between 10 and 17 years old in good health.

This clonotype was seen a few times. The chain links TRBV4-1 to TRBJ2-1; the match to TRBD1 covers 9 bases. The assigned J gene may be wrong: the sequence end matches TRBJ2-7 better. The CDR3 spans 16 residues. The germline V gene encodes CDR1 MGHRA and CDR2 YSYEKL. This chain's CDR3 is CASSQEFGTGFDEQYF. CDR3 nucleotide sequence: TGCGCCAGCAGCCAAGAGTTCGGGACAGGGTTCGACGAGCAGTACTTC.

V and J are TRBV4-3 and TRBJ2-7, with D perhaps TRBD1 or TRBD2 (6 bases each). V was shortened by 1 base and J by 4 bases, with 17 bases between the two germline ends. Germline assignment: CDR1 LGHNA and CDR2 YSLEER. The CDR3 extends over 16 amino acids. The CDR3 nucleotides are TGCGCCAGCAGCCAAGTGAGGGGGGATGCAGCGTACGAGCAGTACTTC. This encodes CASSQVRGDAAYEQYF.

This clonotype was seen more than once but under ten times. The chain employs TRBV3-1 and TRBJ2-2; 10 bases line up with TRBD2. The germline CDR1 and CDR2 sequences are LGHDT and YNNKEL (reference sequence). This CDR3 has 18 residues. J was trimmed by 1 base and V by 7 bases; bases with no gene match: 12. The CDR3 reads CASIIREGTSVNTGELFF. The CDR3 nucleotides read TGTGCCAGCATTATCAGAGAGGGGACTAGCGTGAACACCGGGGAGCTGTTTTTT.

This clonotype was picked up a small number of times. This chain uses TRBV29-1 with TRBJ1-3; no clear D. This CDR3 is built from 13 residues. V was cut by 6 bases and J by 10 bases, with 19 bases left in between. Germline assignment: CDR1 SQVTM and CDR2 ANQGSEA. In DNA form, the CDR3 reads TGCAGCGTACTAGAGGGCGCGGCCAGGACCATATATTTT. Its translation: CSVLEGAARTIYF.

This clonotype appeared a few times. This chain connects TRBV9 to TRBJ2-5; D is tentatively TRBD1 or TRBD2 (5 bases each). With the DNA end fitting TRBJ2-7 better, the J assignment may be wrong. The CDR3 is made up of 15 amino acids. CDR1 is SGDLS and CDR2 is YYNGEE in the germline V gene. CDR3 sequence reads: CASSVADGAHYEQYF. The CDR3 DNA sequence: TGTGCCAGCAGCGTAGCCGACGGGGCCCACTACGAGCAGTACTTC.

This chain connects TRBV20-1 to TRBJ2-5; the D gene is possibly TRBD2 (6 bases). The J call may be incorrect, as the DNA end agrees better with TRBJ2-1. Germline assignment: CDR1 DFQATT and CDR2 SNEGSKA (reference sequence). This CDR3 is built from 12 residues. This chain's CDR3 is CSAGGYWDEQFF. The CDR3 nucleotides read TGCAGTGCCGGGGGATACTGGGATGAGCAGTTCTTC.

This clonotype appeared a few times. The genes are TRBV5-5 and TRBJ2-2; D is perhaps TRBD1 (6 bases). CDR1 is SGHKS and CDR2 is YYEKEE in the germline V gene (reference sequence). CDR3 length: 15 amino acids. Deletions cut 0 bases from V and 7 bases from J, with 13 bases between. CDR3 loop: CASSLAGRGHGELFF. CDR3 coding DNA: TGTGCCAGCAGCTTGGCTGGCAGGGGCCACGGGGAGCTGTTTTTT. Looking up the rest from reference TRBV5-5 and TRBJ2-2 gives the full variable domain: DAGVTQSPTHLIKTRGQQVTLRCSPISGHKSVSWYQQVLGQGPQFIFQYYEKEERGRGNFPDRFSARQFPNYSSELNVNALLLGDSALYLCASSLAGRGHGELFFGEGSRLTVL.

This clonotype turned up a few times. The rearrangement uses TRBV6-5 and TRBJ2-5; 10 bases fit TRBD1. The end of the DNA fits TRBJ2-1 better, so the J call may be wrong. Germline-derived CDR1 and CDR2 are MNHEY and SVGAGI. The CDR3 contains 14 residues. The DNA for the CDR3 is TGTGCCAGCTGTGGACAGGGGGCCTACAATGAGCAGTTCTTC. Protein: CASCGQGAYNEQFF.

Comment on this clonotype: Given the absence of the conserved phenylalanine or tryptophan at the CDR3 end, a read error is likely. The genes are TRBV29-1 and TRBJ1-1; D ambiguous. This CDR3 comprises 12 residues. Per germline, CDR1 SQVTM and CDR2 ANQGSEA. The V end lost 2 bases, the J end lost 10 bases, and 14 bases lay between the germline ends. In DNA form, the CDR3 reads TGCAGCGTTGAAACCGTCAGTTTGCGAGCTTTCTCT. Amino acids: CSVETVSLRAFS.

The chain joins TRBV10-3 to TRBJ1-5, with D perhaps TRBD1 (5 bases). Germline V gene data show CDR1 as ENHRY and CDR2 as SYGVKD. With 11 bases removed from V and 10 bases from J, the gap between germline ends came to 18 bases. The CDR3 runs to 12 residues. The CDR3 DNA is TGTGCCGTCCCTACAGGTCCATGTCCCCAGCATTTT. Translation: CAVPTGPCPQHF.

A few counts support this clonotype. The chain uses TRBV4-1 and TRBJ2-5; the match to TRBD1 covers 7 bases. The DNA end lines up better with TRBJ2-1; the J call may be wrong. Germline CDR1 MGHRA, CDR2 YSYEKL. CDR3 length: 16 residues. CDR3 in amino acids: CASSHKTGMLVYEQFF. For the CDR3, the DNA is TGCGCCAGCAGCCACAAGACAGGGATGCTGGTATATGAGCAGTTCTTC.

The chain has TRBV6-6 and TRBJ2-7, with 9 bases matching TRBD1. This CDR3 comprises 16 residues. V was pared by 7 bases and J by 7 bases, with 17 bases of the junction left unmatched. Germline-derived CDR1 and CDR2 are MNHNY and SVGAGI (reference sequence). This chain's CDR3 is CASTQQENRGRGEQYF. For the CDR3, the DNA is TGTGCCAGCACCCAGCAGGAGAACAGGGGGCGTGGGGAGCAGTACTTC.

This clonotype was counted ten times or more. The chain is built from TRBV27 and TRBJ1-4; 7 positions agree with TRBD1. This CDR3 is 14 amino acids long. Germline CDR1 and CDR2: MNHEY and SMNVEV (reference sequence). The trim removed 2 bases at V and 8 bases at J, leaving 5 bases unmatched. The CDR3 bases are TGTGCCAGCAGTTTACAGGGGGTTGGAGAAAAACTGTTTTTT. Encoded protein: CASSLQGVGEKLFF.

The chain joins TRBV29-1 to TRBJ2-5; 7 bases line up with TRBD1. There are 15 residues in the CDR3. Germline V gene sequence: CDR1 SQVTM, CDR2 ANQGSEA. V gave up 3 bases and J gave up 4 bases; unmatched junction bases: 11. CDR3: CSVDGITGAGETQYF. CDR3 DNA: TGCAGCGTTGACGGAATTACAGGGGCAGGAGAGACCCAGTACTTC.

The table lists this clonotype with a few counts. Because it lacks the conserved phenylalanine or tryptophan at the end, this CDR3 is likely a read error. It is unclear where the CDR3 begins or ends on the DNA, so no DNA is shown, and the CDR3 is as TCRdb lists it. Here the CDR3 reads CASSEKRDRAHL. The V call is TRBV6-1, the J call TRBJ2-7; the D segment call TRBD1 is taken from the table without a DNA check. Germline V gene lookup returns CDR1 MNHNS and CDR2 SASEGT. The CDR3 contains 12 residues when both ends are counted.

V gene TRBV6-5 combines with J gene TRBJ2-5; D might be TRBD2 (6 bases). The closer fit of TRBJ2-7 to the DNA end suggests the J call may be wrong. Germline-derived CDR1 and CDR2 are MNHEY and SVGAGI. The CDR3 runs to 14 residues. CDR3 amino acids: CASSTGVARYEQYF. The CDR3 nucleotides read TGTGCCAGCAGCACGGGGGTAGCGAGGTACGAGCAGTACTTC.

This clonotype was found many times. CDR3 amino acids: CASSETGANTGELFF. The CDR3 DNA follows: TGTGCCAGCAGCGAGACAGGGGCGAACACCGGGGAGCTGTTTTTT. J is TRBJ2-2 and V is TRBV9; 8 bases agree with TRBD1. Germline trimming cut 3 bases from V and 0 bases from J; bases unmatched to any gene: 1. The CDR3 has 15 residues. From germline, CDR1 is SGDLS and CDR2 YYNGEE.

The chain employs TRBV30 and TRBJ2-5, with a possible D match to TRBD2 (5 bases). This CDR3 spans 13 amino acids. V lost 5 bases and J lost 1, with 11 bases in between. Germline CDR1 reads GTSNPN; CDR2 reads SVGIG (reference sequence). The CDR3 loop is CAWGEGPQETQYF. In nucleotides, the CDR3 is TGTGCCTGGGGCGAGGGCCCCCAAGAGACCCAGTACTTC.

This clonotype was counted only a few times. This chain connects TRBV28 to TRBJ1-5; the D gene is possibly TRBD1 (6 bases). This CDR3 contains 18 residues. The V gene's germline CDR1 is MDHEN and CDR2 SYDVKM. Deletions cut 6 bases from V and 3 bases from J, with 24 bases between. The CDR3 reads CASSQLRGASPVNQPQHF. CDR3 nucleotide sequence: TGTGCCAGCAGCCAACTGAGGGGGGCTTCACCTGTCAATCAGCCCCAGCATTTT.

The chain is built from TRBV20-1 and TRBJ2-5, with 9 nucleotides matching TRBD1. The better agreement between TRBJ2-7 and the DNA end casts doubt on the J call. From germline, CDR1 is DFQATT and CDR2 SNEGSKA (reference sequence). The CDR3 is 11 residues long. CDR3 nucleotide sequence: TGCAGTGCAACGACAGGGGGCGAGCAGTACTTC. This sequence encodes CSATTGGEQYF.

The gene calls are TRBV5-1 and TRBJ2-2, with D uncertain. Germline loops: CDR1 SGHRS, CDR2 YFSETQ. The CDR3 runs 13 residues. V lost 2 bases, J lost 7 bases, and 9 bases lay in between. The CDR3 DNA sequence: TGCGCCAGCAGCTTCACAGTTGACGGGGAGCTGTTTTTT. As protein: CASSFTVDGELFF.

V is TRBV29-1 and J is TRBJ2-7; 13 bases align to TRBD2. V lost 4 bases, J lost 3 bases, and 0 bases stayed unmatched. CDR1 and CDR2 from the germline V gene are SQVTM and ANQGSEA. The CDR3 length is 13 residues. DNA for the CDR3: TGCAGCGTTGGACTAGCGGGAGGCTACGAGCAGTACTTC. It is translated as CSVGLAGGYEQYF.

The chain carries TRBV3-1 and TRBJ2-5; 7 bases are shared with TRBD1. V shed 4 bases and J 3 bases; nucleotides not matched to a gene: 5. Germline-derived CDR1 and CDR2 are LGHDT and YNNKEL (reference sequence). This CDR3 has 14 residues. The CDR3 coding sequence is TGTGCCAGCAGCCGGGGGACAGTGAAAGAGACCCAGTACTTC. This encodes CASSRGTVKETQYF.

The rearrangement joins TRBV29-1 to TRBJ2-2; D perhaps matches TRBD2 (5 bases). Germline CDR1 is SQVTM and CDR2 is ANQGSEA. This CDR3 spans 12 amino acids. The CDR3 region is CCTGTNTGELFF. The CDR3 nucleotides are TGCTGCACGGGGACGAACACCGGGGAGCTGTTTTTT.

This clonotype has just a few counts. An end of the junction does not agree with germline; a read error may underlie this. The chain joins TRBV27 to TRBJ2-7, with TRBD1 matching 8 bases. Germline V gene sequence: CDR1 MNHEY, CDR2 SMNVEV (reference sequence). This CDR3 is 15 amino acids long. In nucleotides, the CDR3 is TGTGCCAGCCGTTTGCAGGGGGCGCTTGGCTACGAGCAGTACTTC. Protein product: CASRLQGALGYEQYF.

J is TRBJ2-3 and V is TRBV7-2; D gene ambiguous. This CDR3 region has 14 residues. V was pared by 4 bases and J by 6 bases, with 14 bases between. Germline values: CDR1 SGHTA, CDR2 FQGNSA. CDR3 bases: TGTGCCAGCAGCTCGCCACCAATTGGGGATACGCAGTATTTT. Translated, it gives CASSSPPIGDTQYF.

This rearrangement joins TRBV7-8 to TRBJ2-5; D is undetermined. TRBJ2-1 explains the end of the DNA better; the J call may be wrong. The germline V gene encodes CDR1 SGHVS and CDR2 FQNEAQ. The CDR3 spans 14 residues. In nucleotides, the CDR3 is TGTGCCAGCAGGCCCGAGTGGGAAGGTAATGAGCAGTTCTTC. This encodes CASRPEWEGNEQFF.